A single T cell receptor (beta chain) is shown here with its context. Antigen: not known. The CDR3 contains 14 residues. Germline V CDR1 and CDR2: LNHDA, SQIVND (reference sequence). The ends were cut back, 1 base at V and 1 base at J, with 8 bases in the middle. This sample stems from a study of PD-1 blockade in classical Hodgkin lymphoma. Profiling relied on immunoSEQ multiplex PCR, and the TCRdb table lists in-frame clones only, not all of them. The table records 50,000 to 75,000 clones, about 91% of them present only once. There was relapse after autologous stem cell transplantation in every patient, and there was variation in brentuximab vedotin exposure. Study-level points and caveats: Underlying causes for the observed repertoire differences were not defined, possibly disease activity or prior therapy. Exclusion covered patients beginning nivolumab under 1 year post-ASCT.

This TCR came from a human donor with classical Hodgkin lymphoma. Sequences were derived from peripheral blood mononuclear cells (PBMCs), sampled at baseline. The chain links TRBV19 to TRBJ2-7; D remains ambiguous. CDR3 sequence (DNA): TGTGCCAGTAGTATAGGAGGCAGATCCTACGAGCAGTACTTC. It specifies CASSIGGRSYEQYF.